What follows are 10 T cell receptor beta chains derived from one specimen sequenced in a study of CD8 T cells in Susac syndrome. The RNA input was about 0.5 to 1 ug, and it was reverse transcribed with random hexamers. TCRdb redid the calling of the immunoSEQ multiplex PCR reads with MiXCR, one entry per CDR3 protein. The sample gives about 210,000 distinct CDR3 sequences, 95% of which show up once; around 0.093% is in the top ten. Specimen: CD4+ T cells from PBMCs. These receptors all stem from a human donor in good health.

The chain employs TRBV11-3 and TRBJ2-3; 8 bases map to TRBD1. The V segment lost 5 bases and the J segment 3 bases; nucleotides outside the gene matches: 4. Germline CDR1 reads SGHNT; CDR2 reads YENEEA. The CDR3 has 14 amino acids. The CDR3 DNA follows: TGTGCCAGCAGCGAAAGGACAGGGACAGATACGCAGTATTTT. It is translated as CASSERTGTDTQYF.

The DNA for the CDR3 is TGTGCCAGCAGTTATGGGACAGGGCGAGGCAATCAGCCCCAGCATTTT. It encodes CASSYGTGRGNQPQHF. The rearrangement links TRBV12-3 or TRBV12-4 to TRBJ1-5, with 9 positions matching TRBD1. V lost 4 bases, J lost 2 bases, and 6 bases stayed unmatched. The CDR3 contains 16 residues.

The chain employs TRBV14 and TRBJ1-2; 7 positions match TRBD1. CDR3 length equals 15 residues. The J segment lost 7 bases and the V segment lost 0 bases, leaving 8 bases of the junction unmatched. Per germline, CDR1 SGHDN and CDR2 FVKESK. The CDR3 spells CASSQDGGGRSGYTF. Written as DNA, the CDR3 is TGTGCCAGCAGCCAAGATGGAGGGGGCCGAAGTGGCTACACCTTC.

The chain employs TRBV7-2 and TRBJ2-3; D may correspond to TRBD1 or TRBD2 (6 bases each). This CDR3 is 16 amino acids long. The germline gives CDR1 SGHTA, CDR2 FQGNSA. With 5 bases removed from V and 2 bases from J, the gap between germline ends came to 17 bases. The CDR3 nucleotides read TGTGCCAGCAGCCTAGAACCGGGGGCAGTCACAGATACGCAGTATTTT. This sequence encodes CASSLEPGAVTDTQYF.

The genes are TRBV28 and TRBJ2-1; D is uncertain. Germline V gene lookup returns CDR1 MDHEN and CDR2 SYDVKM. The CDR3 sequence is 11 residues long. V lost 6 bases, J lost 9 bases, and 9 bases lay in between. The CDR3 loop is CASRSPPEQFF. The CDR3 nucleotides are TGTGCCAGCAGATCCCCGCCTGAGCAGTTCTTC.

J is TRBJ2-5 and V is TRBV18; TRBD1 might be the D (6 bases). This CDR3 region has 16 residues. Trimming removed 2 bases from V and 5 bases from J, with 18 bases in between. Germline values: CDR1 KGHSH, CDR2 LQKENI. The CDR3 DNA sequence: TGTGCCAGCTCACCATTGGCGGACAGTATCGGGGAGACCCAGTACTTC. Its translation is CASSPLADSIGETQYF.

This chain uses TRBV12-3 or TRBV12-4 with TRBJ2-2, with D tentatively TRBD1 (6 bases). The CDR3 length is 12 residues. V was shortened by 6 bases and J by 6 bases, with 8 bases between the two germline ends. For the CDR3, the DNA is TGTGCCAGCAGAAACAGGGCCGGGGAGCTGTTTTTT. Its protein is CASRNRAGELFF.

The V gene is TRBV30, the J gene TRBJ2-2, with D possibly matching TRBD1 (5 bases). CDR3 length: 13 amino acids. V lost 4 bases to trimming and J lost 6 bases, with 12 bases between them. In germline, CDR1 is GTSNPN, CDR2 SVGIG (reference sequence). The CDR3 here is CAWIGVVAGELFF. The DNA of the CDR3 is TGTGCCTGGATAGGGGTCGTCGCCGGGGAGCTGTTTTTT.

This chain connects TRBV18 to TRBJ1-1; 8 bases align to TRBD1. After removal of 3 bases from V and 5 bases from J, the junction contained 5 bases not matched to a gene. The CDR3 length is 14 residues. Germline CDR1 is KGHSH and CDR2 is LQKENI. The CDR3 DNA sequence: TGTGCCAGCTCACCGCAGGGGGCTGGAACTGAAGCTTTCTTT. This gives the protein CASSPQGAGTEAFF.

The chain is built from TRBV7-9 and TRBJ2-3, with TRBD1 matching over 7 bases. Germline lookup yields CDR1 SEHNR and CDR2 FQNEAQ (reference sequence). J gave up 0 bases and V 7 bases, and 16 bases lay outside the gene matches. The length of the CDR3 is 18 residues. CDR3 DNA sequence: TGTGCCAGCACCAGGGGGAGAGGGCAATCCAGCAGCACAGATACGCAGTATTTT. Translation: CASTRGRGQSSSTDTQYF. Based on the CDR3 plus reference TRBV7-9 and TRBJ2-3, the full variable domain is DTGVSQNPRHKITKRGQNVTFRCDPISEHNRLYWYRQTLGQGPEFLTYFQNEAQLEKSRLLSDRFSAERPKGSFSTLEIQRTEQGDSAMYLCASTRGRGQSSSTDTQYFGPGTRLTVL.